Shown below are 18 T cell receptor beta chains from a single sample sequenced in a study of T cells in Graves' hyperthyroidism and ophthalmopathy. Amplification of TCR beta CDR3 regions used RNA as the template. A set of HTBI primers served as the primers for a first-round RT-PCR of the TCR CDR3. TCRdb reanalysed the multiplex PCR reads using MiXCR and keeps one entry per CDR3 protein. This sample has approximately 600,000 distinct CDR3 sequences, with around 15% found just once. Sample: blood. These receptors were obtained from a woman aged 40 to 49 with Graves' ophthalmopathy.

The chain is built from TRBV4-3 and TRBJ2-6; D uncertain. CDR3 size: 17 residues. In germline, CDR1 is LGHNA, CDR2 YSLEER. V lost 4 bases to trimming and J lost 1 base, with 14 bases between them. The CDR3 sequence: CASSPPPPSSGANVLTF. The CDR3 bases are TGCGCCAGCAGCCCACCTCCCCCTTCTTCTGGGGCCAACGTCCTGACTTTC.

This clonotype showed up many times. The CDR3 coding sequence is TGTGCCAGCAGTTTAGAGGGGGAAGGCAATCAGCCCCAGCATTTT. Residues: CASSLEGEGNQPQHF. V usage is TRBV28 and J usage is TRBJ1-5; tentative D call: TRBD1 (6 bases). V shed 2 bases and J shed 2 bases, with 10 bases lying between them. CDR1 is MDHEN, CDR2 SYDVKM, per germline. The CDR3 has 15 residues.

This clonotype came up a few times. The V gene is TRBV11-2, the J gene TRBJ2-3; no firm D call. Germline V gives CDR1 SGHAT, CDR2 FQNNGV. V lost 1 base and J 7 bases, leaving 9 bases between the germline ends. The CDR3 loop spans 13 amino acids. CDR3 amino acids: CASSLAGGNTQYF. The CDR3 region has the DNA TGTGCCAGCAGCTTAGCCGGCGGAAATACGCAGTATTTT.

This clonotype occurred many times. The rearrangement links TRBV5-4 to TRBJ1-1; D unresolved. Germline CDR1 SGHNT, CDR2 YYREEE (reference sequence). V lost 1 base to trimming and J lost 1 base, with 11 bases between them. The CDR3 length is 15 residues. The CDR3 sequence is CASSLSLESNTEAFF. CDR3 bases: TGTGCCAGCAGCTTGTCCCTCGAGTCGAACACTGAAGCTTTCTTT.

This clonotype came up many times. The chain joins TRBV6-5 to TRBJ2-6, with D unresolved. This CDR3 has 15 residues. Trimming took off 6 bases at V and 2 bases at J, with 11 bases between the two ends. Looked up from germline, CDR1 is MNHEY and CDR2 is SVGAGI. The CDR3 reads CASRRFWAGANVLTF. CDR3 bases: TGTGCCAGCAGAAGGTTTTGGGCTGGGGCCAACGTCCTGACTTTC.

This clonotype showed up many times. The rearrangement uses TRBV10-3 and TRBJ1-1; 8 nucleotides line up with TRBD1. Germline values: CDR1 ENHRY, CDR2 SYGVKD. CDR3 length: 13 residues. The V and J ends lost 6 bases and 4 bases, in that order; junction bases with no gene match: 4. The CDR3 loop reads CAIRTGVPTEAFF. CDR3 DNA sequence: TGTGCCATCAGGACAGGGGTGCCCACTGAAGCTTTCTTT.

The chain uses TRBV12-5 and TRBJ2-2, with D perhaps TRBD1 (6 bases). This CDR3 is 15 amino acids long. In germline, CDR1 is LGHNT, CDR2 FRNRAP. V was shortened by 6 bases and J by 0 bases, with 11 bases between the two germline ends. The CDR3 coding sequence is TGTGCTAGTGGCTGGGGGCCGTCGAACACCGGGGAGCTGTTTTTT. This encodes CASGWGPSNTGELFF.

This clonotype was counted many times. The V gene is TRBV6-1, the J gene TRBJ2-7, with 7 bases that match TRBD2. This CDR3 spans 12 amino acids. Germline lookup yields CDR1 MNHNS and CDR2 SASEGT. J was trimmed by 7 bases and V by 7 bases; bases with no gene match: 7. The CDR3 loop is CASNPGAGEQYF. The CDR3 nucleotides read TGTGCCAGCAATCCGGGAGCGGGAGAGCAGTACTTC.

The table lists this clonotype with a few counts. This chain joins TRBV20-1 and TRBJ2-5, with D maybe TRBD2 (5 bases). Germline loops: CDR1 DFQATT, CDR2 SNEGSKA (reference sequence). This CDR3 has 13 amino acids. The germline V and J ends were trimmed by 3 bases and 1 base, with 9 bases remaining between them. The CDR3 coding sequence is TGCAGTGCTAGGGTAGCGCCCCAAGAGACCCAGTACTTC. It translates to CSARVAPQETQYF.

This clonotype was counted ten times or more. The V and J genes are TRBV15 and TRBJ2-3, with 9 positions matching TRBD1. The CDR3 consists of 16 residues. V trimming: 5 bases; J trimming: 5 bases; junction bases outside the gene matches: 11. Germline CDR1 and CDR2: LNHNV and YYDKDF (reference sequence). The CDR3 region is CATSGSGTGFRDTQYF. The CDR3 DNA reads TGTGCCACCAGCGGGTCCGGGACAGGGTTCAGAGATACGCAGTATTTT.

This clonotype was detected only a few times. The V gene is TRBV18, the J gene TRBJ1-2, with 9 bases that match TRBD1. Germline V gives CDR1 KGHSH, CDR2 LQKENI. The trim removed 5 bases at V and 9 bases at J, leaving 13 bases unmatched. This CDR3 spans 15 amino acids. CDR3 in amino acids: CASSTLRDRASSYTF. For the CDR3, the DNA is TGTGCCAGCTCAACCCTCCGGGACAGGGCTTCTAGCTACACCTTC.

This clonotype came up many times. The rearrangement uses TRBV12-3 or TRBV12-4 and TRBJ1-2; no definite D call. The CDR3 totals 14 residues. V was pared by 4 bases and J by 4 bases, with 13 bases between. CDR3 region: CASSSLNRGYGYTF. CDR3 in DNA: TGTGCCAGCAGTTCCCTGAACAGAGGCTATGGCTACACCTTC.

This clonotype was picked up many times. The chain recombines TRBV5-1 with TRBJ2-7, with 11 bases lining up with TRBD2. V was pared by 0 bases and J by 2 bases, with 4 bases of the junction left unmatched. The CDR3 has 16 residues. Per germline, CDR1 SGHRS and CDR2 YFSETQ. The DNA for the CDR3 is TGCGCCAGCAGCTTGGGGGGACTAGCGGAAACCTACGAGCAGTACTTC. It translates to CASSLGGLAETYEQYF.

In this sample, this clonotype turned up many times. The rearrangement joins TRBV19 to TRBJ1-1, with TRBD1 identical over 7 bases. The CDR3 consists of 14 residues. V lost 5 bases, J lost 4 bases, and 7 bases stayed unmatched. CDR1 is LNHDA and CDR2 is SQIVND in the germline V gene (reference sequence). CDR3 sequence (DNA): TGTGCCAGTAGTTTTCACAGGGGTACCACTGAAGCTTTCTTT. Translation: CASSFHRGTTEAFF.

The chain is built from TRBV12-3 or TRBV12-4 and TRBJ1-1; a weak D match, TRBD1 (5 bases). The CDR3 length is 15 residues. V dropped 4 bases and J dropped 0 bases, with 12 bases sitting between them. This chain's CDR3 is CASSSPRAVNTEAFF. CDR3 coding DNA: TGTGCCAGCAGTTCCCCCAGGGCCGTGAACACTGAAGCTTTCTTT.

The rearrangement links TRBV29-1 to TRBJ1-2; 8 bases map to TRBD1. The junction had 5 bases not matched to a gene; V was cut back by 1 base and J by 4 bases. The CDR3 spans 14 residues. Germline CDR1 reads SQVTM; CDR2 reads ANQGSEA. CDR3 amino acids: CSVEVQGATYGYTF. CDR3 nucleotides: TGCAGCGTTGAAGTCCAGGGGGCTACCTATGGCTACACCTTC.

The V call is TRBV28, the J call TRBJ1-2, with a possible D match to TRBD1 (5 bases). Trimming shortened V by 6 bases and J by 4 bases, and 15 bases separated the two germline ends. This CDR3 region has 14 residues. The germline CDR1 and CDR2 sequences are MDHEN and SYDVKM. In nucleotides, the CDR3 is TGTGCCAGCAGGAAAAGGGGTATTGGCTATGGCTACACCTTC. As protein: CASRKRGIGYGYTF.

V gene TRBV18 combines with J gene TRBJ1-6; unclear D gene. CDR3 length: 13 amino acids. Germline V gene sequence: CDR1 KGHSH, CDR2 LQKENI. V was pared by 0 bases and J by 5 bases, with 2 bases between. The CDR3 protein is CASSPPNNSPLHF. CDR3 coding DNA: TGTGCCAGCTCACCACCGAATAATTCACCCCTCCACTTT.